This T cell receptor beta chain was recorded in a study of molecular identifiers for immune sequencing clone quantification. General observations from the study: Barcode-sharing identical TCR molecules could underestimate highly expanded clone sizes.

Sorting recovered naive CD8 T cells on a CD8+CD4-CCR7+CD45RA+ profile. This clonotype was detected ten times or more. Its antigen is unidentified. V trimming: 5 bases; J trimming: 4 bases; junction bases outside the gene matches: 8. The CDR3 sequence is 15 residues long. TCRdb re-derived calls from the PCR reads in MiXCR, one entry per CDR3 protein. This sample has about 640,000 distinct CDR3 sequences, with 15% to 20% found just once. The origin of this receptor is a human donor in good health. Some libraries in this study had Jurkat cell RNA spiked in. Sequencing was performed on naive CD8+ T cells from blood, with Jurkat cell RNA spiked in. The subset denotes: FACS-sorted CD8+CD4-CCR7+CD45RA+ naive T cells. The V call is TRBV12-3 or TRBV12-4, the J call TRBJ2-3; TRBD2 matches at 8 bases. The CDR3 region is CASSPTGGPPDTQYF. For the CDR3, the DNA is TGTGCCAGCAGTCCTACGGGGGGGCCGCCAGATACGCAGTATTTT.